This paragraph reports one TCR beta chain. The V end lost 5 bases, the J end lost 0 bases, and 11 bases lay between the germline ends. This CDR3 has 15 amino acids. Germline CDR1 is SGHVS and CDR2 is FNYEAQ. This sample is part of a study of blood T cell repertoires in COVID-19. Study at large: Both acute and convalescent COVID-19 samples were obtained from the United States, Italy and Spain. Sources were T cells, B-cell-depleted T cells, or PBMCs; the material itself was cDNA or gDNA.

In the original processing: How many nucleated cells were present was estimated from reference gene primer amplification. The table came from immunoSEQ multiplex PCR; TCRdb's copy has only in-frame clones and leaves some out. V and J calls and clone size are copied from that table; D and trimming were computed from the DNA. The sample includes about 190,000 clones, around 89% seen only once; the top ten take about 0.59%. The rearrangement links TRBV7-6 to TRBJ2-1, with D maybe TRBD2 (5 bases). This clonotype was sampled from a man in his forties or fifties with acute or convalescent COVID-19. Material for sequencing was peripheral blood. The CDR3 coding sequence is TGTGCCAGCAGCACTAGTACGAGCTCCTACAATGAGCAGTTCTTC. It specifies CASSTSTSSYNEQFF.